This entry lists 32 T cell receptor beta chains sequenced from one sample in a study of graft-versus-host responses after intestinal transplantation. Generated by immunoSEQ multiplex PCR, the TCRdb table keeps only in-frame clones and is missing some. The sample includes almost 55,000 clones, roughly 89% of them seen just once. Sequencing was performed on PBMCs, taken around 95 weeks after intestinal transplant. Source of these receptors: a human patient who received an intestinal transplant, so some T cells may come from the graft donor.

J is TRBJ2-1 and V is TRBV4-2, with 10 bases lining up with TRBD1. The CDR3 totals 16 residues. Losses at the gene ends were 4 bases for V and 4 bases for J; bases not matched to a gene: 7. CDR1 LGHNA and CDR2 YNFKEQ come from the germline V gene. The CDR3 sequence is CASSRNGTGDYNEQFF. CDR3 sequence (DNA): TGTGCCAGCAGCCGGAACGGGACAGGGGATTACAATGAGCAGTTCTTC.

V is TRBV5-1 and J is TRBJ2-3; D call uncertain. The CDR3 loop spans 13 amino acids. V gave up 5 bases and J gave up 4 bases, with 11 bases separating them. The germline V gene encodes CDR1 SGHRS and CDR2 YFSETQ. The CDR3 sequence: CASSRAAADTQYF. CDR3 coding DNA: TGCGCCAGCAGTAGGGCAGCAGCAGATACGCAGTATTTT.

The chain recombines TRBV25-1 with TRBJ2-1, with 8 positions matching TRBD1. Germline V gives CDR1 MGHDK, CDR2 SYGVNS. The length of the CDR3 is 16 residues. V trimming: 3 bases; J trimming: 9 bases; junction bases outside the gene matches: 13. The CDR3 here is CASSEPRTGYDIEQFF. As DNA, the CDR3 is TGTGCCAGCAGTGAGCCTAGGACAGGGTATGACATTGAGCAGTTCTTC.

The rearrangement joins TRBV30 to TRBJ2-6; D may match TRBD1 or TRBD2 (6 bases each). The V end lost 3 bases, the J end lost 0 bases, and 15 bases lay between the germline ends. There are 17 residues in the CDR3. Germline lookup yields CDR1 GTSNPN and CDR2 SVGIG (reference sequence). CDR3: CAWSAGQLSSGANVLTF. CDR3 nucleotides: TGTGCCTGGAGCGCGGGACAATTATCCTCTGGGGCCAACGTCCTGACTTTC. Variable domain in full (rest from reference TRBV30 and TRBJ2-6): SQTIHQWPATLVQPVGSPLSLECTVEGTSNPNLYWYRQAAGRGLQLLFYSVGIGQISSEVPQNLSASRPQDRQFILSSKKLLLSDSGFYLCAWSAGQLSSGANVLTFGAGSRLTVL.

The rearrangement uses TRBV19 and TRBJ1-1; TRBD1 matches 10 bases. This CDR3 region has 14 residues. CDR1 LNHDA and CDR2 SQIVND come from the germline V gene (reference sequence). V gave up 8 bases and J gave up 6 bases; unmatched junction bases: 9. CDR3: CASDPGQGIAEAFF. CDR3 DNA sequence: TGTGCCAGTGACCCGGGACAGGGGATTGCTGAAGCTTTCTTT.

This sequence joins TRBV5-4 and TRBJ2-7; a weak D match, TRBD1 (5 bases). This CDR3 comprises 16 residues. Trimming shortened V by 0 bases and J by 8 bases, and 21 bases separated the two germline ends. Germline CDR1 reads SGHNT; CDR2 reads YYREEE (reference sequence). The CDR3 reads CASSLGGQSRLPKQYF. The CDR3, as DNA: TGTGCCAGCAGCTTGGGGGGCCAATCACGTCTACCGAAGCAGTACTTC.

The chain carries TRBV7-9 and TRBJ2-3, with no clear D. The CDR3 has 14 amino acids. The V gene's germline CDR1 is SEHNR and CDR2 FQNEAQ (reference sequence). V lost 1 base and J 0 bases, leaving 5 bases between the germline ends. The CDR3 bases are TGTGCCAGCAGCTTAGAGTTAAGCACAGATACGCAGTATTTT. Translated: CASSLELSTDTQYF.

J is TRBJ1-1 and V is TRBV5-1; 9 bases fit TRBD1. This CDR3 contains 17 residues. Germline assignment: CDR1 SGHRS and CDR2 YFSETQ. With 5 bases clipped from V and 5 bases from J, the junction kept 16 bases outside the gene matches. Written as DNA, the CDR3 is TGCGCCAGCAGAACAGGGGGCGCCGAGTCCTTGAGTACTGAAGCTTTCTTT. Amino acids: CASRTGGAESLSTEAFF.

The table lists this clone with a few counts. The chain is built from TRBV10-3 and TRBJ1-1, with D uncertain. V was cut by 0 bases and J by 7 bases, with 24 bases left in between. CDR1 ENHRY and CDR2 SYGVKD come from the germline V gene. The CDR3 totals 18 residues. The CDR3 coding sequence is TGTGCCATCAGTGAGTCGGGTAGGTTAAGGTTTGGGGAAGGTGAAGCTTTCTTT. Protein: CAISESGRLRFGEGEAFF.

This clone was counted once. The V call is TRBV9, the J call TRBJ2-7; TRBD1 is a possible D gene (6 bases). This CDR3 spans 13 amino acids. CDR1 SGDLS and CDR2 YYNGEE come from the germline V gene. Trimming cost V 2 bases and J 2 bases, with 8 bases left between them. The CDR3: CASSVGQTYEQYF. CDR3 bases: TGTGCCAGCAGCGTCGGACAGACCTACGAGCAGTACTTC. The variable domain in full, with the rest retrieved from reference TRBV9 and TRBJ2-7, is DSGVTQTPKHLITATGQRVTLRCSPRSGDLSVYWYQQSLDQGLQFLIQYYNGEERAKGNILERFSAQQFPDLHSELNLSSLELGDSALYFCASSVGQTYEQYFGPGTRLTVT.

V is TRBV5-4 and J is TRBJ2-1, with 11 bases that match TRBD2. This CDR3 is built from 16 residues. Germline CDR1 SGHNT, CDR2 YYREEE (reference sequence). The J segment lost 2 bases and the V segment lost 3 bases, leaving 4 bases of the junction unmatched. The CDR3 sequence: CASSWASGGTYNEQFF. In DNA, the CDR3 is TGTGCCAGCAGCTGGGCTAGCGGGGGGACCTACAATGAGCAGTTCTTC. Supplemented by reference TRBV5-4 and TRBJ2-1, the full variable domain reads ETGVTQSPTHLIKTRGQQVTLRCSSQSGHNTVSWYQQALGQGPQFIFQYYREEENGRGNFPPRFSGLQFPNYSSELNVNALELDDSALYLCASSWASGGTYNEQFFGPGTRLTVL.

This clone was seen a single time. The chain recombines TRBV4-1 with TRBJ2-1; no definite D call. Germline V lookup: CDR1 MGHRA, CDR2 YSYEKL. This CDR3 spans 15 amino acids. The V end was cut by 0 bases, the J end by 4 bases, with 10 bases between. CDR3 sequence reads: CASSQEETPYNEQFF. As DNA, the CDR3 is TGCGCCAGCAGCCAAGAGGAAACTCCATACAATGAGCAGTTCTTC.

This chain uses TRBV19 with TRBJ1-2; a weak D match, TRBD1 (5 bases). This CDR3 comprises 15 residues. Germline values: CDR1 LNHDA, CDR2 SQIVND (reference sequence). V lost 3 bases and J lost 2, with 13 bases in between. CDR3: CASSIQTGGNYGYTF. CDR3 bases: TGTGCCAGTAGTATTCAAACAGGTGGGAACTATGGCTACACCTTC. Drawing the rest from reference TRBV19 and TRBJ1-2, the complete variable domain is DGGITQSPKYLFRKEGQNVTLSCEQNLNHDAMYWYRQDPGQGLRLIYYSQIVNDFQKGDIAEGYSVSREKKESFPLTVTSAQKNPTAFYLCASSIQTGGNYGYTFGSGTRLTVV.

This clone was seen a single time. V is TRBV19 and J is TRBJ1-5, with D possibly being TRBD1 (6 bases). Germline CDR1 is LNHDA and CDR2 is SQIVND (reference sequence). CDR3 length equals 16 residues. Trimming left V 7 bases short and J 6 bases short, with 22 bases between. CDR3 in DNA: TGTGCCAGTAATGAGGGAGGGGGGCGAGGAAGTCAGCCCCAGCATTTT. Its protein product is CASNEGGGRGSQPQHF.

The chain links TRBV4-1 to TRBJ2-2; TRBD1 aligns across 8 bases. This CDR3 is built from 16 residues. Germline V gene lookup returns CDR1 MGHRA and CDR2 YSYEKL. V gave up 6 bases and J gave up 4 bases; unmatched junction bases: 10. CDR3 sequence reads: CASRGIGQGSTGELFF. The CDR3, as DNA: TGCGCCAGCAGAGGGATAGGACAGGGTAGCACCGGGGAGCTGTTTTTT.

This sequence joins TRBV5-8 and TRBJ2-5, with a possible D match to TRBD2 (6 bases). There are 14 residues in the CDR3. Trimming cost V 6 bases and J 0 bases, with 12 bases left between them. CDR1 SGHTS and CDR2 YDEGEE come from the germline V gene. The CDR3 region is CASIRGTYQETQYF. The CDR3 DNA is TGTGCCAGCATCCGCGGGACCTACCAAGAGACCCAGTACTTC.

The chain couples TRBV10-3 to TRBJ2-1; D possibly uses TRBD1 or TRBD2 (6 bases each). The V end was cut by 6 bases, the J end by 4 bases, with 16 bases between. Germline V lookup: CDR1 ENHRY, CDR2 SYGVKD. This CDR3 region has 15 residues. The CDR3 loop reads CAISEAGGNYNEQFF. The CDR3 DNA sequence: TGTGCCATCAGCGAAGCCGGGGGCAATTACAATGAGCAGTTCTTC.

This clone was seen once. The V gene is TRBV11-2, the J gene TRBJ2-2, with 9 bases matching TRBD2. CDR3 length: 17 residues. Germline lookup yields CDR1 SGHAT and CDR2 FQNNGV. Trimming at V came to 0 bases and at J to 10 bases, leaving 12 bases not matched to a gene. CDR3 loop: CASSLDRRIAGEEELFF. Written as DNA, the CDR3 is TGTGCCAGCAGCTTAGATCGCAGGATAGCGGGGGAAGAGGAGCTGTTTTTT.

As to this clone: This specimen includes other DNA sequences encoding the same CDR3. This chain links TRBV5-4 with TRBJ2-3; TRBD2 aligns across 8 bases. The CDR3 is 14 residues long. The germline gives CDR1 SGHNT, CDR2 YYREEE (reference sequence). V shed 2 bases and J 1 base; nucleotides not matched to a gene: 0. The CDR3 here is CASSLAGGTDTQYF. The CDR3 nucleotides are TGTGCCAGCAGCTTAGCGGGGGGCACAGATACGCAGTATTTT.

The chain employs TRBV6-4 and TRBJ2-3, with D unresolved. The CDR3 totals 15 residues. Trimming shortened V by 4 bases and J by 0 bases, and 11 bases separated the two germline ends. The V gene's germline CDR1 is MRHNA and CDR2 SNTAGT. This CDR3 reads CASSAGGASTDTQYF. In DNA form, the CDR3 reads TGTGCCAGCAGTGCGGGCGGAGCGAGCACAGATACGCAGTATTTT.

The table lists this clone with a count of one. The V and J genes are TRBV27 and TRBJ1-5; D is unclear. Germline loops: CDR1 MNHEY, CDR2 SMNVEV (reference sequence). V lost 6 bases, J lost 2 bases, and 8 bases lay in between. This CDR3 has 13 residues. The CDR3 DNA reads as TGTGCCAGCAGCGGGGAGGGCAATCAGCCCCAGCATTTT. This sequence encodes CASSGEGNQPQHF.

This rearrangement joins TRBV5-5 to TRBJ1-1; tentatively, D is TRBD1 (5 bases). The CDR3 length is 16 residues. Germline lookup yields CDR1 SGHKS and CDR2 YYEKEE (reference sequence). V gave up 6 bases and J gave up 1 base, with 19 bases separating them. The CDR3 coding sequence is TGTGCCAGCACCCCTTTATTCGTGGGGACGAACACTGAAGCTTTCTTT. This gives the protein CASTPLFVGTNTEAFF. The whole variable domain, remainder taken from reference TRBV5-5 and TRBJ1-1, is DAGVTQSPTHLIKTRGQQVTLRCSPISGHKSVSWYQQVLGQGPQFIFQYYEKEERGRGNFPDRFSARQFPNYSSELNVNALLLGDSALYLCASTPLFVGTNTEAFFGQGTRLTVV.

In DNA, the CDR3 is TGTGCCAGCAGTGCTAAGGAGGGCCGGACGGAATATAGCAATCAGCCCCAGCATTTT. Amino acids: CASSAKEGRTEYSNQPQHF. The J gene is TRBJ1-5, the V gene TRBV6-1; the D is unclear. Trimming took off 4 bases at V and 0 bases at J, with 22 bases between the two ends. The CDR3 runs 19 residues. Germline lookup yields CDR1 MNHNS and CDR2 SASEGT.

The chain carries TRBV19 and TRBJ1-3; no definite D call. V was clipped by 8 bases and J by 0 bases, with 11 bases between them. Germline lookup yields CDR1 LNHDA and CDR2 SQIVND (reference sequence). This CDR3 has 14 amino acids. The CDR3 sequence: CASLRFGSGNTIYF. The CDR3, as DNA: TGTGCCAGTCTAAGGTTTGGCTCTGGAAACACCATATATTTT.

The genes are TRBV11-2 and TRBJ2-7; maybe TRBD1 (5 bases). The CDR3 totals 15 residues. Germline-derived CDR1 and CDR2 are SGHAT and FQNNGV. The V and J ends lost 1 base and 0 bases respectively, with 10 bases between them. CDR3 sequence reads: CASSLGGRSSYEQYF. CDR3 in DNA: TGTGCCAGCAGCTTAGGGGGCCGGAGCTCCTACGAGCAGTACTTC.

J is TRBJ2-3 and V is TRBV7-7; D gene ambiguous. CDR1 SSHAT and CDR2 FNYEAQ come from the germline V gene (reference sequence). CDR3 length: 15 residues. V dropped 1 base and J dropped 5 bases, with 13 bases sitting between them. CDR3 protein: CASSLGVAAVDTQYF. CDR3 DNA: TGTGCCAGCAGCTTAGGAGTCGCGGCAGTAGATACGCAGTATTTT.

The rearrangement links TRBV18 to TRBJ2-2; D is uncertain. The CDR3 is 13 residues long. Germline loops: CDR1 KGHSH, CDR2 LQKENI. Trimming shortened V by 3 bases and J by 4 bases, and 6 bases separated the two germline ends. The CDR3 loop reads CASSPEGTGELFF. The CDR3, as DNA: TGTGCCAGCTCACCGGAAGGCACCGGGGAGCTGTTTTTT.

The chain has TRBV9 and TRBJ2-1, with D unresolved. Per the germline V gene, CDR1 is SGDLS and CDR2 is YYNGEE. This CDR3 contains 15 residues. The ends were cut back, 2 bases at V and 2 bases at J, with 11 bases in the middle. In DNA form, the CDR3 reads TGTGCCAGCAGCGTCGGGCAGACCGCCTACAATGAGCAGTTCTTC. Its translation: CASSVGQTAYNEQFF. Using reference TRBV9 and TRBJ2-1 for the parts outside the CDR3, the full variable domain is DSGVTQTPKHLITATGQRVTLRCSPRSGDLSVYWYQQSLDQGLQFLIQYYNGEERAKGNILERFSAQQFPDLHSELNLSSLELGDSALYFCASSVGQTAYNEQFFGPGTRLTVL.

This chain joins TRBV29-1 and TRBJ2-7; a possible D gene is TRBD1 (6 bases). Germline CDR1 SQVTM, CDR2 ANQGSEA. The CDR3 sequence is 12 residues long. The ends were cut back, 5 bases at V and 6 bases at J, with 14 bases in the middle. CDR3: CSVSQGTREQYF. The CDR3 region has the DNA TGCAGCGTTAGCCAGGGGACCCGCGAGCAGTACTTC.

The chain has TRBV18 and TRBJ2-1; 7 bases match TRBD2. Germline-derived CDR1 and CDR2 are KGHSH and LQKENI. The V segment lost 3 bases and the J segment 10 bases; nucleotides outside the gene matches: 12. The CDR3 is 15 amino acids. CDR3 nucleotide sequence: TGTGCCAGCTCACCCTCACCTAAGCGGGGAGCCGAGCAGTTCTTC. Residues: CASSPSPKRGAEQFF.

The chain joins TRBV18 to TRBJ1-5; D unresolved. Germline V gene lookup returns CDR1 KGHSH and CDR2 LQKENI. CDR3 length equals 15 residues. Deletions cut 6 bases from V and 4 bases from J, with 16 bases between. In DNA, the CDR3 is TGTGCCAGCTCTCCGGAAGGGAGCCTAAATCAGCCCCAGCATTTT. Its protein product is CASSPEGSLNQPQHF. The full variable domain, rest sourced from reference TRBV18 and TRBJ1-5, is NAGVMQNPRHLVRRRGQEARLRCSPMKGHSHVYWYRQLPEEGLKFMVYLQKENIIDESGMPKERFSAEFPKEGPSILRIQQVVRGDSAAYFCASSPEGSLNQPQHFGDGTRLSIL.

In the case of this clone: Other DNA sequences in the same sample also yield this CDR3. This chain links TRBV5-1 with TRBJ1-6; possible D gene TRBD1, 6 bases. V lost 0 bases and J lost 8, with 9 bases in between. Germline V gene sequence: CDR1 SGHRS, CDR2 YFSETQ. The CDR3 runs to 14 residues. The CDR3 is CASSLGDTDSPLHF. Written as DNA, the CDR3 is TGCGCCAGCAGCTTGGGGGACACCGATTCACCCCTCCACTTT.